These T cell receptor beta chains were read from a single sample in a study of OX40 agonist ivuxolimab in advanced cancers. Sequencing used immunoSEQ multiplex PCR; TCRdb keeps in-frame clones, though not all of them. In the table there are over 55,000 clones, 81% of which are singletons. The material was CD4+ or CD8+ T cells sorted from blood, obtained in a trial of the OX40 agonist ivuxolimab. Receptors were obtained from an adult with an advanced solid tumor such as melanoma, head and neck, liver or kidney cancer. Both conserved end residues are part of each CDR3. The D gene is left open where the match is weak.

v_gene,d_gene,j_gene,CDR3nt,CDR3aa
TRBV10-3,TRBD2,TRBJ2-1,TGTGCCACCTCCAGGCCTAGCGGGAGGTACTATGAGCAGTTCTTC,CATSRPSGRYYEQFF
TRBV5-1,TRBD2,TRBJ2-3,TGCGCCAGCAGCGCGGGACTAGGGGCAGATACGCAGTATTTT,CASSAGLGADTQYF
TRBV7-9,TRBD1,TRBJ1-1,TGTGCCAGCCGAGACAGGGGGTTCGGGAACACTGAAGCTTTCTTT,CASRDRGFGNTEAFF
TRBV7-7,NA,TRBJ2-5,TGTGCCAGCAGCTCAATAGGCTTACAAGAGACCCAGTACTTC,CASSSIGLQETQYF
TRBV6-1,NA,TRBJ2-7,TGTGCCAGCAGTCTGGGGGGACCCGGCGACGAGCAGTACTTC,CASSLGGPGDEQYF
TRBV5-7,NA,TRBJ1-3,TGTGCCAGCAGCCGCCGAGGCTCTGGAAACACCATATATTTT,CASSRRGSGNTIYF
TRBV29-1,TRBD2,TRBJ2-1,TGCAGCGACTTAGGGACTAGCGGCAATGAGCAGTTCTTC,CSDLGTSGNEQFF
TRBV29-1,NA,TRBJ1-1,TGCAGCGGGCTAGGGCAACCGAACACTGAAGCTTTCTTT,CSGLGQPNTEAFF
TRBV15,TRBD1,TRBJ2-7,TGTGCCACCAGCAGAGCTCCGGGACAGAGCTCCTACGAGCAGTACTTC,CATSRAPGQSSYEQYF
TRBV2,NA,TRBJ2-3,TGTGCCAGCCTCCGACAACCCCTAGGTAACACAGATACGCAGTATTTT,CASLRQPLGNTDTQYF